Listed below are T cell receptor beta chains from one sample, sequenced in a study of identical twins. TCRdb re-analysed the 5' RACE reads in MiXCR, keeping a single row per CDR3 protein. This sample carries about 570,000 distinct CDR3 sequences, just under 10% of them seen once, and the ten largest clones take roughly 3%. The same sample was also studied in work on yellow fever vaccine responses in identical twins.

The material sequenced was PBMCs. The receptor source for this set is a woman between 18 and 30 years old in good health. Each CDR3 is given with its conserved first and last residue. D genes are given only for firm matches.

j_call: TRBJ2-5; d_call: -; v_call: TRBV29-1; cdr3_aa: CSVDATGVETQYF
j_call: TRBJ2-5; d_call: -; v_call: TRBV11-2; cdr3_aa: CASSFNSKETQYF
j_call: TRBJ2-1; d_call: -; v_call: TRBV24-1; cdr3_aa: CATSEPGTPIENEQFF
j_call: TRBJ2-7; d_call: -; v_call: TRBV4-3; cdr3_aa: CASSQDWGKGVPYEQYF
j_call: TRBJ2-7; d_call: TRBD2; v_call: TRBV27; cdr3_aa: CASSMTSRYEQYF
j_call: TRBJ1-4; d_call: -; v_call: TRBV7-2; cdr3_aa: CASSLGWGAWREKLFF
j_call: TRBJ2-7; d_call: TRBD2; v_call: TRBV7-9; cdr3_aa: CASSSSTSGGKYEQYF
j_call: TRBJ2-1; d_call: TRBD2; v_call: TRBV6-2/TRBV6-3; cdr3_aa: CASSYSIPGVTQGLGDEQFF
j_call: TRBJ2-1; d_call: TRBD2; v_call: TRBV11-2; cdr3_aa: CASSYQGLAGKQFF
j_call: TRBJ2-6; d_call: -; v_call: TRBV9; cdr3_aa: CASSVAGHGGGTGANVLTF
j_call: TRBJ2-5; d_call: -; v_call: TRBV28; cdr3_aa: CASMPYSSEGETQYF
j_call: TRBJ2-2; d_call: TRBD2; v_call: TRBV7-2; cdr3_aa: CASSSSGLAGPTGELFF
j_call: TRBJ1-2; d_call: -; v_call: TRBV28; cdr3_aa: CASSLLQGAYGYTF
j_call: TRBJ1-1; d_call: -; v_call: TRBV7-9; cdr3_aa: CASSFTLGGNTEAFF
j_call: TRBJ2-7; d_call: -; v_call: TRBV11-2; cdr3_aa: CASSLDSGHPYEQYF
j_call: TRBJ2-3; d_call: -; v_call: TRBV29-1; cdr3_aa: CSVETPGAGDTQYF
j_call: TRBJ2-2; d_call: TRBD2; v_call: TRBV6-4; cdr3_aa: CASSETSGENTGELFF
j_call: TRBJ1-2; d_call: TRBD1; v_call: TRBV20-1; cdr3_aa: CSASAMRTGDRHGYTF
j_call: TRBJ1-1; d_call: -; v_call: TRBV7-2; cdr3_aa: CASSLWGRGMNTEAFF
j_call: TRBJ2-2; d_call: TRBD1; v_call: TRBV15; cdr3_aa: CATSRGQGAGELFF
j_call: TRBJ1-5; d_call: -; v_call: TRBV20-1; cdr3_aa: CSARERGLPSNQPQHF
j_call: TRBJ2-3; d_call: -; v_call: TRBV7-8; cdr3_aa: CASRGRGAPADTQYF
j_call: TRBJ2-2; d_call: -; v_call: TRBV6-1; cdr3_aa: CASSEYGGSTGELFF
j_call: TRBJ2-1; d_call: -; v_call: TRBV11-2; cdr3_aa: CASSQLNEQFF